The 22 T cell receptor beta chains below all came from one sample that was sequenced in a study of CD8 T cells in Susac syndrome. With random hexamers, reverse transcription was performed on about 0.5 to 1 ug of RNA. TCRdb processed the immunoSEQ multiplex PCR reads anew with MiXCR; each CDR3 protein has one entry. This table has approximately 140,000 distinct CDR3 sequences, about 94% appearing once. The sample comprised CD8+ T cells from PBMCs. The receptor set was obtained from a human donor in good health.

The V and J genes are TRBV7-8 and TRBJ2-5; the D gene is possibly TRBD1 (6 bases). The CDR3 has 14 residues. Trimming removed 0 bases at V and 3 bases at J, with 8 bases between. Germline V gene lookup returns CDR1 SGHVS and CDR2 FQNEAQ. Here the CDR3 DNA reads TGTGCCAGCAGCTTAGCATACAGGGAAGAGACCCAGTACTTC. Its protein is CASSLAYREETQYF.

The chain recombines TRBV30 with TRBJ2-7, with 10 bases matching TRBD2. Germline CDR1 and CDR2: GTSNPN and SVGIG (reference sequence). This CDR3 is 16 amino acids long. V was pared by 3 bases and J by 1 base, with 9 bases of the junction left unmatched. CDR3 amino acids: CAWRGPAGGPSYEQYF. The CDR3 bases are TGTGCCTGGAGAGGCCCAGCGGGAGGGCCGTCCTACGAGCAGTACTTC.

This sequence joins TRBV9 and TRBJ2-7, with 13 bases lining up with TRBD2. The germline V gene has CDR1 SGDLS and CDR2 YYNGEE. The V and J ends lost 3 bases and 3 bases, in that order; junction bases with no gene match: 3. The CDR3 contains 15 residues. The CDR3 sequence: CASSEGLAGIYEQYF. The CDR3 coding sequence is TGTGCCAGCAGCGAGGGACTAGCGGGGATCTACGAGCAGTACTTC.

The CDR3 nucleotides read TGTGCCAGCAGTCCCGTTCTGGTCTACGAGCAGTACTTC. Translating it yields CASSPVLVYEQYF. The rearrangement joins TRBV28 to TRBJ2-7, with D unresolved. The germline CDR1 and CDR2 sequences are MDHEN and SYDVKM. The CDR3 runs 13 residues. Trimming pared 5 bases from V and 3 bases from J, leaving 11 bases between.

The chain is built from TRBV14 and TRBJ2-1; D is unresolved. Deletions cut 1 base from V and 9 bases from J, with 7 bases between. This CDR3 spans 12 amino acids. The germline CDR1 and CDR2 sequences are SGHDN and FVKESK. CDR3 residues: CASSQGGFEQFF. The CDR3 bases are TGTGCCAGCAGCCAAGGTGGGTTTGAGCAGTTCTTC.

This chain connects TRBV20-1 to TRBJ2-1; D is unclear. Germline loops: CDR1 DFQATT, CDR2 SNEGSKA (reference sequence). V lost 5 bases and J 4 bases, leaving 12 bases between the germline ends. The CDR3 length is 13 residues. CDR3 DNA: TGCAGTGCTGCCATTGGACCATACAATGAGCAGTTCTTC. Its protein product is CSAAIGPYNEQFF.

The chain has TRBV6-2 or TRBV6-3 and TRBJ2-3; possibly TRBD2 for D (5 bases). Trimming left V 2 bases short and J 2 bases short, with 8 bases between. Per germline, CDR1 MNHEY and CDR2 SVGEGT. There are 14 residues in the CDR3. The CDR3 reads CASSYAGFTDTQYF. CDR3 nucleotides: TGTGCCAGCAGTTACGCGGGTTTCACAGATACGCAGTATTTT.

This clonotype has a single count. The genes are TRBV5-4 and TRBJ2-7, with 11 bases lining up with TRBD1. V dropped 4 bases and J dropped 4; count of bases not matched to a gene: 4. From germline, CDR1 is SGHNT and CDR2 YYREEE (reference sequence). The CDR3 is 14 residues long. The CDR3 DNA follows: TGTGCCAGCAGCGGACAGGGGGCGCGGTACGAGCAGTACTTC. Translating gives CASSGQGARYEQYF.

A single count supports this clonotype. The chain combines TRBV20-1 with TRBJ2-7; D assignment may be TRBD1 or TRBD2 (5 bases each). CDR3 length: 13 amino acids. The V and J ends lost 3 bases and 2 bases respectively, with 11 bases between them. Germline lookup yields CDR1 DFQATT and CDR2 SNEGSKA (reference sequence). CDR3 residues: CSASGTGTYEQYF. As DNA, the CDR3 is TGCAGTGCTAGCGGGACGGGCACCTACGAGCAGTACTTC.

This clonotype occurred a few times. The genes are TRBV13 and TRBJ2-7; D is possibly TRBD2 (5 bases). The length of the CDR3 is 14 residues. Germline V gene sequence: CDR1 PRHDT, CDR2 FYEKMQ (reference sequence). V was clipped by 0 bases and J by 0 bases, with 6 bases between them. CDR3 residues: CASSLGTSSYEQYF. In nucleotides, the CDR3 is TGTGCCAGCAGCTTAGGTACTAGCTCCTACGAGCAGTACTTC.

The chain couples TRBV4-3 to TRBJ2-7; 11 bases align to TRBD2. The germline gives CDR1 LGHNA, CDR2 YSLEER. The CDR3 contains 18 residues. V dropped 1 base and J dropped 4; count of bases not matched to a gene: 12. CDR3: CASSQAISGRALGYEQYF. The CDR3 coding sequence is TGCGCCAGCAGCCAAGCGATTAGCGGGAGGGCCTTGGGATACGAGCAGTACTTC.

The chain combines TRBV27 with TRBJ1-2; 9 bases map to TRBD1. Germline CDR1 MNHEY, CDR2 SMNVEV (reference sequence). V lost 8 bases, J lost 5 bases, and 9 bases stayed unmatched. This CDR3 is built from 14 residues. In DNA form, the CDR3 reads TGTGCCAGCGGCCCCACAGGGGGCGCGTATGGCTACACCTTC. Translation: CASGPTGGAYGYTF.

This chain joins TRBV7-9 and TRBJ2-1; D gene ambiguous. Trimming took off 5 bases at V and 5 bases at J, with 13 bases between the two ends. Germline CDR1 SEHNR, CDR2 FQNEAQ (reference sequence). The CDR3 is 14 residues long. The DNA for the CDR3 is TGTGCCAGCAGCCCCAAAGGGCTGCACAATGAGCAGTTCTTC. It specifies CASSPKGLHNEQFF.

This chain uses TRBV3-1 with TRBJ2-1; 13 bases match TRBD2. Per germline, CDR1 LGHDT and CDR2 YNNKEL (reference sequence). The junction had 9 bases not matched to a gene; V was cut back by 6 bases and J by 4 bases. CDR3 length equals 17 residues. CDR3: CASRDLGTSGVYNEQFF. CDR3 nucleotide sequence: TGTGCCAGCAGGGACCTCGGGACTAGCGGGGTTTACAATGAGCAGTTCTTC.

The chain uses TRBV2 and TRBJ2-3; D might be TRBD2 (5 bases). The CDR3 has 14 residues. Germline CDR1 reads SNHLY; CDR2 reads FYNNEI. Deletions cut 3 bases from V and 1 base from J, with 8 bases between. The CDR3 loop is CASSDGLRTDTQYF. Written as DNA, the CDR3 is TGTGCCAGCAGTGACGGACTCCGCACAGATACGCAGTATTTT.

The J gene is TRBJ2-7, the V gene TRBV27, with 7 bases fitting TRBD1. CDR1 MNHEY and CDR2 SMNVEV come from the germline V gene (reference sequence). This CDR3 spans 14 amino acids. V shed 4 bases, J shed 2 bases, and the junction held 5 bases outside the gene matches. The DNA of the CDR3 is TGTGCCAGCAGTTCAAACCAGGGGGCCTACGAGCAGTACTTC. This codes for CASSSNQGAYEQYF.

This chain connects TRBV11-2 to TRBJ2-7; TRBD2 agrees at 14 bases. This CDR3 contains 15 residues. The J segment lost 11 bases and the V segment lost 4 bases, leaving 10 bases of the junction unmatched. CDR1 SGHAT and CDR2 FQNNGV come from the germline V gene. The CDR3 DNA follows: TGTGCCAGCAGCTCCCCCGGGACTAGCGGGAGTTCGGAGTACTTC. It is translated as CASSSPGTSGSSEYF.

This clonotype was seen a handful of times. J is TRBJ1-2 and V is TRBV29-1, with D possibly TRBD1 on 5 matching bases. This CDR3 is built from 15 residues. Germline lookup yields CDR1 SQVTM and CDR2 ANQGSEA. V was shortened by 1 base and J by 3 bases, with 15 bases between the two germline ends. The CDR3 coding sequence is TGCAGCGTTGAAGGTCTGGTCAGGGAGGACTATGGCTACACCTTC. It translates to CSVEGLVREDYGYTF.

The chain links TRBV27 to TRBJ2-7, with TRBD2 identical over 7 bases. The trim removed 7 bases at V and 5 bases at J, leaving 8 bases unmatched. Per the germline V gene, CDR1 is MNHEY and CDR2 is SMNVEV (reference sequence). This CDR3 has 13 residues. Here the CDR3 reads CASTGAGRDEQYF. In nucleotides, the CDR3 is TGTGCCAGCACCGGGGCAGGGAGGGACGAGCAGTACTTC.

This sequence joins TRBV28 and TRBJ1-1; a possible D gene is TRBD1 (5 bases). V was cut by 7 bases and J by 2 bases, with 11 bases left in between. Looked up from germline, CDR1 is MDHEN and CDR2 is SYDVKM. CDR3 size: 13 residues. The CDR3 sequence: CASKGQGNTEAFF. CDR3 nucleotide sequence: TGTGCCAGCAAGGGCCAGGGAAACACTGAAGCTTTCTTT.

The V gene is TRBV7-9, the J gene TRBJ2-3, with 10 bases lining up with TRBD1. Trimming took 5 bases from V and 5 from J; bases not matched to a gene: 7. The germline gives CDR1 SEHNR, CDR2 FQNEAQ (reference sequence). This CDR3 comprises 15 residues. The CDR3 protein is CASSADRGPGDTQYF. The CDR3, as DNA: TGTGCCAGCAGCGCCGACAGGGGGCCTGGAGATACGCAGTATTTT.

The chain uses TRBV29-1 and TRBJ1-2; D not resolved. V was shortened by 4 bases and J by 5 bases, with 14 bases between the two germline ends. The CDR3 sequence is 13 residues long. Germline V lookup: CDR1 SQVTM, CDR2 ANQGSEA. The CDR3 spells CSVGGQMPYGYTF. CDR3 nucleotides: TGCAGCGTTGGCGGCCAGATGCCATATGGCTACACCTTC. The variable domain in full, completed from reference TRBV29-1 and TRBJ1-2, reads SAVISQKPSRDICQRGTSLTIQCQVDSQVTMMFWYRQQPGQSLTLIATANQGSEATYESGFVIDKFPISRPNLTFSTLTVSNMSPEDSSIYLCSVGGQMPYGYTFGSGTRLTVV.